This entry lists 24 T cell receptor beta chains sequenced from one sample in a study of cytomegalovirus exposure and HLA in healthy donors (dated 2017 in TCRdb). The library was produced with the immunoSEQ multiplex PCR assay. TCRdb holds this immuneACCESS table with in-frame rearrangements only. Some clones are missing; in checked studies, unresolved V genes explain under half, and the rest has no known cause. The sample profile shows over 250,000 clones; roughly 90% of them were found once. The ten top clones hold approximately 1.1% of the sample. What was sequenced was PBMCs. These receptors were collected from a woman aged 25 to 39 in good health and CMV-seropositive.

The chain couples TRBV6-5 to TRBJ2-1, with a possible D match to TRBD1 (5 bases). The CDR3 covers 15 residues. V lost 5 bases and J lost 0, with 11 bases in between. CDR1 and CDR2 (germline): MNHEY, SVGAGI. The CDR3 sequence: CASSRQRVSYNEQFF. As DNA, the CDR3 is TGTGCCAGCAGTAGACAGCGCGTCTCCTACAATGAGCAGTTCTTC.

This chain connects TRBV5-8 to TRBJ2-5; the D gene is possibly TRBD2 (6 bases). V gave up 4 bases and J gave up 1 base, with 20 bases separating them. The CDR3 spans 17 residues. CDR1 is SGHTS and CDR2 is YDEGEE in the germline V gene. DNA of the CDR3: TGTGCCAGCAGCCTCTTCGTGGCAGGGAGGAGCCAAGAGACCCAGTACTTC. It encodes CASSLFVAGRSQETQYF.

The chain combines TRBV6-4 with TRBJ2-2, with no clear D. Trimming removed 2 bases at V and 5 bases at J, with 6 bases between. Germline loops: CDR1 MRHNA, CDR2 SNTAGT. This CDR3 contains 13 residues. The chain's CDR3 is CASSDLVTGELFF. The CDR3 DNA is TGTGCCAGCAGTGACCTAGTAACCGGGGAGCTGTTTTTT.

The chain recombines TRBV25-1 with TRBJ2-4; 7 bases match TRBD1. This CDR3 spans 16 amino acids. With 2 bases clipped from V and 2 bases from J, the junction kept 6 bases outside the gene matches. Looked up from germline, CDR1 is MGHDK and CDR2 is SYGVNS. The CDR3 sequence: CASSEGNRGTKNIQYF. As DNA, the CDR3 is TGTGCCAGCAGTGAAGGAAACAGGGGAACCAAAAACATTCAGTACTTC. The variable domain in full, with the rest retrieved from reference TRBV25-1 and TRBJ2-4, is EADIYQTPRYLVIGTGKKITLECSQTMGHDKMYWYQQDPGMELHLIHYSYGVNSTEKGDLSSESTVSRIRTEHFPLTLESARPSHTSQYLCASSEGNRGTKNIQYFGAGTRLSVL.

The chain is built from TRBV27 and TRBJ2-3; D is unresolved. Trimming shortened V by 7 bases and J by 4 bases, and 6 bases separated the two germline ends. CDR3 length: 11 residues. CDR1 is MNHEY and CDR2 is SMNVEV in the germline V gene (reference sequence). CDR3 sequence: CASKASDTQYF. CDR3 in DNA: TGTGCCAGCAAAGCGTCAGATACGCAGTATTTT.

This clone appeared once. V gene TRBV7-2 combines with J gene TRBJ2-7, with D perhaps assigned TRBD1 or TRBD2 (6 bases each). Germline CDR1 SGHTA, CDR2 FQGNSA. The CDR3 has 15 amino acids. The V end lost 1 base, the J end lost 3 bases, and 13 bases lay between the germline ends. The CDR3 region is CASSLGYGGGYEQYF. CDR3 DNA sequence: TGTGCCAGCAGCTTAGGGTACGGGGGCGGCTACGAGCAGTACTTC.

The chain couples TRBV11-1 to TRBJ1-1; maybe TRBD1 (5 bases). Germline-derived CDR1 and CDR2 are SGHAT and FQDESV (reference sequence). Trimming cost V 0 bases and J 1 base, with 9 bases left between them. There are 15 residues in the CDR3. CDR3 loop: CASSLARGANTEAFF. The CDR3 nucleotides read TGTGCCAGCAGCTTAGCTAGAGGGGCGAACACTGAAGCTTTCTTT.

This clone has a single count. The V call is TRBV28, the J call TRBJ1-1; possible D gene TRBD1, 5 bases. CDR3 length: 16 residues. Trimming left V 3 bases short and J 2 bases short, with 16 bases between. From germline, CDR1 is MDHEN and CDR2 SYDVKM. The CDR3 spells CASSFGRGSVNTEAFF. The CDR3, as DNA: TGTGCCAGCAGTTTCGGGAGGGGATCGGTTAACACTGAAGCTTTCTTT.

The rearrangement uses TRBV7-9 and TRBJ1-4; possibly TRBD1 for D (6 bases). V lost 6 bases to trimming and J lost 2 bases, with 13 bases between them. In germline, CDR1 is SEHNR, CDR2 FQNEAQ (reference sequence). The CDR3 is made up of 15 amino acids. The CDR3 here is CASRTGTGTNEKLFF. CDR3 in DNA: TGTGCCAGCAGGACAGGAACGGGGACTAATGAAAAACTGTTTTTT.

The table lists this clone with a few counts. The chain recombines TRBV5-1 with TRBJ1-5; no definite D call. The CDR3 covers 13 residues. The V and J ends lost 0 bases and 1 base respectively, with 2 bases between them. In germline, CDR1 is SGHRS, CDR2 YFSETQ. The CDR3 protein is CASSLESNQPQHF. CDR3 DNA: TGCGCCAGCAGCTTGGAGAGCAATCAGCCCCAGCATTTT.

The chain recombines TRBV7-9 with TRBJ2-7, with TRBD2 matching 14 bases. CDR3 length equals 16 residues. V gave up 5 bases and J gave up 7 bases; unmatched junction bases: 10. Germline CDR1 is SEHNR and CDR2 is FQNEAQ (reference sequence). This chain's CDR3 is CASSRGGTSGSEEQYF. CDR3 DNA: TGTGCCAGCAGCAGGGGGGGGACTAGCGGGAGTGAAGAGCAGTACTTC.

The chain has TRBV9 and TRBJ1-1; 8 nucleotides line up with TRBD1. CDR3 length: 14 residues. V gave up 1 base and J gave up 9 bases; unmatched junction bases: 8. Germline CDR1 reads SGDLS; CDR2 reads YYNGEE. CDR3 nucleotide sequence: TGTGCCAGCAGCGTAACGCCAGGGGGCTCCCAAGCTTTCTTT. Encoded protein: CASSVTPGGSQAFF.

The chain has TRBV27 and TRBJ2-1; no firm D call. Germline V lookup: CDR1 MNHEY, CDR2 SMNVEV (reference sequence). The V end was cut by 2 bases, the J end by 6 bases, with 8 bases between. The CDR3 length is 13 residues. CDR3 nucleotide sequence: TGTGCCAGCAGTTTAAATGAGTTCAATGAGCAGTTCTTC. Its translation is CASSLNEFNEQFF.

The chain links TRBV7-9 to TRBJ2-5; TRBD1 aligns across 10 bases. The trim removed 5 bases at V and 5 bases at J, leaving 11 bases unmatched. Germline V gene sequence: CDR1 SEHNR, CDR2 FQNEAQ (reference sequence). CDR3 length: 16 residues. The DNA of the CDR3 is TGTGCCAGCAGCGGGGACAGGGGAAAGCTTCGGGAGACCCAGTACTTC. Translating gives CASSGDRGKLRETQYF.

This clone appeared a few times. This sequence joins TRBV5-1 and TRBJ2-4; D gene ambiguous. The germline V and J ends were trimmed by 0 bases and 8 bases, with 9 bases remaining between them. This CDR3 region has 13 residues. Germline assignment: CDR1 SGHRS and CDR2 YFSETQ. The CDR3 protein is CASSLVIADIQYF. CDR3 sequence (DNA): TGCGCCAGCAGCTTGGTTATAGCTGACATTCAGTACTTC.

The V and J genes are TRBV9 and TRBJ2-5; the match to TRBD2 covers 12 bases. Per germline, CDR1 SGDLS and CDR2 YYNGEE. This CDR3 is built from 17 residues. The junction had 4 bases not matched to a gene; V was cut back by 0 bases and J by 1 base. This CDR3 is CASSVGGLAGSQETQYF. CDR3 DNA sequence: TGTGCCAGCAGCGTAGGAGGACTAGCGGGGTCCCAAGAGACCCAGTACTTC. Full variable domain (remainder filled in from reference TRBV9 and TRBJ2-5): DSGVTQTPKHLITATGQRVTLRCSPRSGDLSVYWYQQSLDQGLQFLIQYYNGEERAKGNILERFSAQQFPDLHSELNLSSLELGDSALYFCASSVGGLAGSQETQYFGPGTRLLVL.

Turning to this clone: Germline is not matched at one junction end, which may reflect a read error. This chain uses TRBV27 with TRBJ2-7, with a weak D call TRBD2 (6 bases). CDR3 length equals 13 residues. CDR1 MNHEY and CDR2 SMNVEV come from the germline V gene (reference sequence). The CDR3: CASSLTSSYGQYF. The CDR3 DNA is TGTGCCAGCAGTTTAACTAGCTCCTACGGGCAGTACTTC.

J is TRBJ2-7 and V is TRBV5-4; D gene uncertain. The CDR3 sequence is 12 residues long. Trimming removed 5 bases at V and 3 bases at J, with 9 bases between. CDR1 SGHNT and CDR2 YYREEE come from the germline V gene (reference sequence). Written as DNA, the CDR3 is TGTGCCAGCAGTTCGCGTAGCTACGAGCAGTACTTC. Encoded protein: CASSSRSYEQYF.

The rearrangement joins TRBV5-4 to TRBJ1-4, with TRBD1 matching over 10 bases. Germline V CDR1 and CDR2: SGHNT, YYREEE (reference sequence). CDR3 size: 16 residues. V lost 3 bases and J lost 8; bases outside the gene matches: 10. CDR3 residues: CASSSPGGQGPEKLFF. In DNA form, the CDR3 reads TGTGCCAGCAGCTCTCCAGGGGGACAGGGGCCAGAAAAACTGTTTTTT. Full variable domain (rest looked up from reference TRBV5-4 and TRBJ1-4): ETGVTQSPTHLIKTRGQQVTLRCSSQSGHNTVSWYQQALGQGPQFIFQYYREEENGRGNFPPRFSGLQFPNYSSELNVNALELDDSALYLCASSSPGGQGPEKLFFGSGTQLSVL.

The CDR3 here is CASSHPYRSSYNEQFF. CDR3 in DNA: TGTGCCAGCAGCCATCCATACCGGAGCTCCTACAATGAGCAGTTCTTC. The chain recombines TRBV7-8 with TRBJ2-1; D gene uncertain. Germline CDR1 reads SGHVS; CDR2 reads FQNEAQ. This CDR3 has 16 amino acids. V lost 5 bases to trimming and J lost 0 bases, with 14 bases between them.

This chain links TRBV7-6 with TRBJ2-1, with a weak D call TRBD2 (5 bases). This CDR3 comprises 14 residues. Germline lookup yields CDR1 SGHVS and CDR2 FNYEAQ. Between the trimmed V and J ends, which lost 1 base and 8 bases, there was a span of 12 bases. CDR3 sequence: CASSLGPGRDEQFF. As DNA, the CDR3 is TGTGCCAGCAGCTTAGGCCCTGGGCGGGATGAGCAGTTCTTC.

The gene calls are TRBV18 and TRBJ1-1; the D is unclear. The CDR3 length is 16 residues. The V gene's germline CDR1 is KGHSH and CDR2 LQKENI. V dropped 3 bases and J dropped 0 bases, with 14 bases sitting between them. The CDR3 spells CASSPRELAVNTEAFF. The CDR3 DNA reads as TGTGCCAGCTCACCCCGAGAGCTCGCAGTGAACACTGAAGCTTTCTTT.

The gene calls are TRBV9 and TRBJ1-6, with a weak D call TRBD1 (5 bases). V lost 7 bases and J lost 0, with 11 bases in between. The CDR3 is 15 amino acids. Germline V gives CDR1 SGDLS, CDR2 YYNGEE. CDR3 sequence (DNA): TGTGCCAGCGGCGGGGGGAACTCCTATAATTCACCCCTCCACTTT. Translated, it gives CASGGGNSYNSPLHF.

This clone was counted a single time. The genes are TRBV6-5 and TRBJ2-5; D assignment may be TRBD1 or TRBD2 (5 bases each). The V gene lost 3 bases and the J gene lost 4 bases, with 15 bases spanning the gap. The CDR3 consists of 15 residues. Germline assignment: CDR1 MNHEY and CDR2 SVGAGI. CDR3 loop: CASSYRGGAGETQYF. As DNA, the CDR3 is TGTGCCAGCAGTTATAGGGGTGGTGCGGGAGAGACCCAGTACTTC.